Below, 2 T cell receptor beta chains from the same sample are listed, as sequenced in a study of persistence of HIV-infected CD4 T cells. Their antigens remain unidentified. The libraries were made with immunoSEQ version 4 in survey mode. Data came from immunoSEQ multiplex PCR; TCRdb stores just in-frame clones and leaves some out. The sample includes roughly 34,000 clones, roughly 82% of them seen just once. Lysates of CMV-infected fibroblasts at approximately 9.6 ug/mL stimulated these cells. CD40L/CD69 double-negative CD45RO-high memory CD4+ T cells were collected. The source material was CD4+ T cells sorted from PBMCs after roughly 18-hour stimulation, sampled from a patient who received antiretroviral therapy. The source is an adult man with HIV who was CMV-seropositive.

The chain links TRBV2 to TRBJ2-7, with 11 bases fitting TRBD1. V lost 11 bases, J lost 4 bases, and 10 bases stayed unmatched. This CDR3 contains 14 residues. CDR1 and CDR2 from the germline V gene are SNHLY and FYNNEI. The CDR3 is CAGSGTGGLYEQYF. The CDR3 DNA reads TGTGCCGGCTCCGGGACAGGGGGTTTGTACGAGCAGTACTTC. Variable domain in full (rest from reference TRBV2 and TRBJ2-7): EPEVTQTPSHQVTQMGQEVILRCVPISNHLYFYWYRQILGQKVEFLVSFYNNEISEKSEIFDDQFSVERPDGSNFTLKIRSTKLEDSAMYFCAGSGTGGLYEQYFGPGTRLTVT.

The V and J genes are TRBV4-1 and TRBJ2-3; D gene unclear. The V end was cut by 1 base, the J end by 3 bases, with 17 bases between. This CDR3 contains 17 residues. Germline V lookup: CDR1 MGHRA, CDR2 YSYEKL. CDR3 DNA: TGCGCCAGCAGCCAAGGGTATGGGCCAAAAGCGACAGATACGCAGTATTTT. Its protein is CASSQGYGPKATDTQYF.